These 19 T cell receptor beta chains share one sample of origin, sequenced in a study of cytomegalovirus exposure and HLA in healthy donors. PCR employed 60 Vbeta and 13 Jbeta primers. Assay used: immunoSEQ multiplex PCR; TCRdb lists only in-frame clones, some missing. Of about 160,000 clones listed, approximately 81% were seen once; the top ten hold about 2%. The sample was PBMCs. These receptor sequences come from a man aged 18 to 29 in good health and CMV-seropositive.

The CDR3 bases are TGCGCCAGCAGGGGACAGGGATTTTCCGCCACCGGGGAGCTGTTTTTT. Its translation: CASRGQGFSATGELFF. The chain combines TRBV10-1 with TRBJ2-2; 9 nucleotides match TRBD1. J gave up 4 bases and V 6 bases, and 9 bases lay outside the gene matches. The CDR3 contains 16 residues. CDR1 is WNHNN, CDR2 SYGVQD, per germline (reference sequence).

The chain uses TRBV6-5 and TRBJ1-1; D perhaps matches TRBD1 (6 bases). CDR1 MNHEY and CDR2 SVGAGI come from the germline V gene. V was shortened by 6 bases and J by 1 base, with 9 bases between the two germline ends. The CDR3 runs to 13 residues. CDR3 sequence: CASRDRSNTEAFF. The CDR3, as DNA: TGTGCCAGCAGGGACAGATCGAACACTGAAGCTTTCTTT.

J is TRBJ1-6 and V is TRBV7-8, with D perhaps matching TRBD1 (5 bases). Between the trimmed V and J ends, which lost 1 base and 12 bases, there was a span of 16 bases. This CDR3 comprises 15 residues. From germline, CDR1 is SGHVS and CDR2 FQNEAQ. The CDR3 coding sequence is TGTGCCAGCAGCTTAGTTTCAGGGTTGGGGAAACCCCTCCACTTT. Translating gives CASSLVSGLGKPLHF.

This sequence joins TRBV25-1 and TRBJ1-2; D gene unclear. Trimming stripped 3 bases from V and 4 bases from J, with 9 bases between. Germline V gene data show CDR1 as MGHDK and CDR2 as SYGVNS. The CDR3 covers 13 residues. In nucleotides, the CDR3 is TGTGCCAGCAGTGATTCCGGGTTCTATGGCTACACCTTC. Translated: CASSDSGFYGYTF.

This chain connects TRBV19 to TRBJ1-5; D gene uncertain. The germline CDR1 and CDR2 sequences are LNHDA and SQIVND (reference sequence). Trimming removed 0 bases from V and 9 bases from J, with 9 bases in between. This CDR3 has 13 amino acids. The CDR3 reads CASSIDRSGPQHF. CDR3 nucleotide sequence: TGTGCCAGTAGTATAGATCGGTCGGGGCCCCAGCATTTT.

The chain links TRBV5-6 to TRBJ2-7, with TRBD1 as a possible D gene (6 bases). The germline gives CDR1 SGHDT, CDR2 YYEEEE. The CDR3 contains 14 residues. Trimming removed 0 bases from V and 0 bases from J, with 7 bases in between. The CDR3 DNA is TGTGCCAGCAGCTTGGGAGGGGGCTCCTACGAGCAGTACTTC. Amino acids: CASSLGGGSYEQYF.

CDR3 residues: CASSTDLRLAGVLTDTQYF. The CDR3 bases are TGTGCCAGCAGCACTGACCTCCGACTAGCGGGGGTACTCACAGATACGCAGTATTTT. The V gene is TRBV5-4, the J gene TRBJ2-3; 12 bases match TRBD2. CDR1 and CDR2 from the germline V gene are SGHNT and YYREEE (reference sequence). V trimming: 4 bases; J trimming: 2 bases; junction bases outside the gene matches: 14. CDR3 length: 19 residues.

This chain uses TRBV19 with TRBJ2-3; TRBD2 matches at 10 bases. This CDR3 has 17 amino acids. With 9 bases clipped from V and 2 bases from J, the junction kept 14 bases outside the gene matches. Germline V gives CDR1 LNHDA, CDR2 SQIVND (reference sequence). CDR3 nucleotide sequence: TGTGCCAGCAGAAGGCTCGCTAGCGGGAGCCTCACAGATACGCAGTATTTT. This translates into CASRRLASGSLTDTQYF.

This clone was observed a handful of times. V gene TRBV2 combines with J gene TRBJ2-7, with D hard to call. V gave up 5 bases and J gave up 3 bases, with 14 bases separating them. Germline CDR1 is SNHLY and CDR2 is FYNNEI. The CDR3 is 14 amino acids. As DNA, the CDR3 is TGTGCCAGCAGTCCACAGACGGTTGGCTACGAGCAGTACTTC. Translation: CASSPQTVGYEQYF.

In its sample, this clone was seen a few times. This chain connects TRBV5-1 to TRBJ2-7; 10 bases line up with TRBD1. CDR3 length equals 15 residues. Germline lookup yields CDR1 SGHRS and CDR2 YFSETQ. V lost 4 bases, J lost 3 bases, and 7 bases stayed unmatched. DNA of the CDR3: TGCGCCAGCAGCCCACGAGGGACAGGGGACTACGAGCAGTACTTC. Translation gives CASSPRGTGDYEQYF.

A note on this clone: Sequence at one end of the junction differs from germline and may be a read error. This chain links TRBV19 with TRBJ1-1; TRBD1 matches at 9 bases. Germline values: CDR1 LNHDA, CDR2 SQIVND (reference sequence). The CDR3 runs to 14 residues. In nucleotides, the CDR3 is TGTGCCAGTAGTCCGAGAAACAGGGGGCAGGAAGGTTTCTTT. This encodes CASSPRNRGQEGFF. Complete variable domain (other parts from reference TRBV19 and TRBJ1-1): DGGITQSPKYLFRKEGQNVTLSCEQNLNHDAMYWYRQDPGQGLRLIYYSQIVNDFQKGDIAEGYSVSREKKESFPLTVTSAQKNPTAFYLCASSPRNRGQEGFFGQGTRLTVV.

This clone appeared a single time. The chain recombines TRBV9 with TRBJ1-2; no clear D gene. The germline V and J ends were trimmed by 3 bases and 6 bases, with 6 bases remaining between them. Germline V gene lookup returns CDR1 SGDLS and CDR2 YYNGEE. The CDR3 is made up of 11 amino acids. The CDR3 region has the DNA TGTGCCAGCAGCGCCTTAGATGGCTACACCTTC. It is translated as CASSALDGYTF.

The rearrangement uses TRBV4-2 and TRBJ1-2; 7 nucleotides align to TRBD1. The V segment lost 2 bases and the J segment 9 bases; nucleotides outside the gene matches: 9. Germline V gene sequence: CDR1 LGHNA, CDR2 YNFKEQ. The CDR3 runs 14 residues. DNA for the CDR3: TGTGCCAGCAGCCAAACCGGGACAGTTTATAGCTACACCTTC. It specifies CASSQTGTVYSYTF.

The chain is built from TRBV30 and TRBJ1-3, with D maybe TRBD1 (6 bases). Germline CDR1 and CDR2: GTSNPN and SVGIG (reference sequence). This CDR3 region has 15 residues. V was shortened by 7 bases and J by 0 bases, with 16 bases between the two germline ends. CDR3 sequence reads: CAFIHTGNSGNTIYF. The DNA for the CDR3 is TGTGCCTTCATTCACACAGGGAACTCTGGAAACACCATATATTTT.

This chain connects TRBV25-1 to TRBJ2-3; 12 nucleotides line up with TRBD2. The V gene's germline CDR1 is MGHDK and CDR2 SYGVNS. The CDR3 is 16 residues long. Trimming cost V 6 bases and J 1 base; bases outside gene matches: 5. CDR3 bases: TGTGCCAGCAGCGCCGGGACTAGCGGGCGCACAGATACGCAGTATTTT. Translation: CASSAGTSGRTDTQYF.

The chain employs TRBV6-1 and TRBJ2-3, with TRBD1 identical over 8 bases. V was pared by 4 bases and J by 4 bases, with 7 bases of the junction left unmatched. Germline CDR1 is MNHNS and CDR2 is SASEGT. The CDR3 is 15 amino acids. The CDR3 DNA is TGTGCCAGCAGTGCGGACAGGGTGGGTGCAGATACGCAGTATTTT. This sequence encodes CASSADRVGADTQYF.

This chain joins TRBV4-3 and TRBJ2-3; 7 positions match TRBD2. The CDR3 consists of 17 residues. Trimming at V came to 1 base and at J to 4 bases, leaving 11 bases not matched to a gene. Germline V gene sequence: CDR1 LGHNA, CDR2 YSLEER. CDR3 sequence: CASSQAFGGGRPDTQYF. The CDR3 region has the DNA TGCGCCAGCAGCCAAGCATTTGGCGGGGGACGTCCAGATACGCAGTATTTT.

The CDR3 is CASSVAWGEEAQYF. Here the CDR3 DNA reads TGTGCCAGCAGCGTAGCCTGGGGGGAGGAGGCCCAGTACTTC. The gene calls are TRBV9 and TRBJ2-5; D is possibly TRBD2 (6 bases). V was clipped by 0 bases and J by 9 bases, with 15 bases between them. The CDR3 consists of 14 residues. Germline V gene sequence: CDR1 SGDLS, CDR2 YYNGEE.

The chain's CDR3 is CASSAGVSGDEQFF. DNA of the CDR3: TGTGCCAGCAGCGCGGGTGTCTCTGGCGATGAGCAGTTCTTC. The chain is built from TRBV5-6 and TRBJ2-1, with D maybe TRBD2 (5 bases). Trimming cost V 4 bases and J 8 bases, with 16 bases left between them. CDR3 length: 14 residues. CDR1 is SGHDT, CDR2 YYEEEE, per germline.